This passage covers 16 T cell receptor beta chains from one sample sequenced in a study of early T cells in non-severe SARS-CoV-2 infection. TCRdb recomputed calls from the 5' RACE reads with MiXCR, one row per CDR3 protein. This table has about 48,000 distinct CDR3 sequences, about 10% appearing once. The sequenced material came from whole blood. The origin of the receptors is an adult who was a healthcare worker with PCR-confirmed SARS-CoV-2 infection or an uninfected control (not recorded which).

CDR3 coding DNA: TGCGCCAGCAGCTTGTTTTCGGGGGCACGTAATTCACCCCTCCACTTT. It is translated as CASSLFSGARNSPLHF. The chain recombines TRBV5-1 with TRBJ1-6, with D perhaps TRBD1 (6 bases). The CDR3 loop spans 16 amino acids. The germline V and J ends were trimmed by 1 base and 6 bases, with 14 bases remaining between them. Germline loops: CDR1 SGHRS, CDR2 YFSETQ.

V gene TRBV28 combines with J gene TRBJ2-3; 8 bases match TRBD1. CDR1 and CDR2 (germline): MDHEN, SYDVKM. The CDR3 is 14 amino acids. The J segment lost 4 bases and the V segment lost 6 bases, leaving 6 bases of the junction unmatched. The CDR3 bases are TGTGCCAGCAGGGGCAGGGGGCATGCAGATACGCAGTATTTT. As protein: CASRGRGHADTQYF.

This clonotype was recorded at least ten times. The CDR3 loop reads CASRTGTGIYNEQFF. CDR3 coding DNA: TGTGCCAGTCGGACCGGGACAGGGATCTACAATGAGCAGTTCTTC. The V call is TRBV28, the J call TRBJ2-1, with TRBD1 identical over 9 bases. The CDR3 contains 15 residues. V was clipped by 9 bases and J by 3 bases; unmatched bases: 9. Germline V gene data show CDR1 as MDHEN and CDR2 as SYDVKM.

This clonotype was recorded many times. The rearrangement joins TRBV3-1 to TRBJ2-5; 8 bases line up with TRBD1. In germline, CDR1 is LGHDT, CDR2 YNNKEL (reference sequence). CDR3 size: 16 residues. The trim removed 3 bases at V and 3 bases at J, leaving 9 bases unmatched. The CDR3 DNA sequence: TGTGCCAGCAGCCAGAGGCGACAGGGGTCGAAAGAGACCCAGTACTTC. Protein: CASSQRRQGSKETQYF.

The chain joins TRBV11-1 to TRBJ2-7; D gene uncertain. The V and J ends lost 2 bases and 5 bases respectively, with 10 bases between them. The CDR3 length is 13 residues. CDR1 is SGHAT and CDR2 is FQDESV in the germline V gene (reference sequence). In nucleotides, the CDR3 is TGTGCCAGCAGCTTATGGAAAGGGAACGAGCAGTACTTC. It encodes CASSLWKGNEQYF.

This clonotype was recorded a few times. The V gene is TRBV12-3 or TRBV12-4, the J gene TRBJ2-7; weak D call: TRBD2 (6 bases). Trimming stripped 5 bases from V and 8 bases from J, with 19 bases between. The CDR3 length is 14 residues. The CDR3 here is CASSPRGTRNKQYF. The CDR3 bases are TGTGCCAGCAGTCCCCGGGGGACTCGGAACAAGCAGTACTTC.

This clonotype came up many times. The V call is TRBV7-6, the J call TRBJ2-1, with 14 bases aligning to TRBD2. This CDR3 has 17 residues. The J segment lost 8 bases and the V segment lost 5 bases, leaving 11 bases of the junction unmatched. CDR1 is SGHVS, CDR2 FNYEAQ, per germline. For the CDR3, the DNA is TGTGCCAGCAGCCCTAGAGGGACTAGCGGGAGTAGCGATGAGCAGTTCTTC. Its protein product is CASSPRGTSGSSDEQFF.

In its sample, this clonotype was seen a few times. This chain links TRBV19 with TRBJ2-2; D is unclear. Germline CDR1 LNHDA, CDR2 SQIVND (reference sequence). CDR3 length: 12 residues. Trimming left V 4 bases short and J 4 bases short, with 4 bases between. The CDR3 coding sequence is TGTGCCAGTAGTAAGAGCACCGGGGAGCTGTTTTTT. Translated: CASSKSTGELFF.

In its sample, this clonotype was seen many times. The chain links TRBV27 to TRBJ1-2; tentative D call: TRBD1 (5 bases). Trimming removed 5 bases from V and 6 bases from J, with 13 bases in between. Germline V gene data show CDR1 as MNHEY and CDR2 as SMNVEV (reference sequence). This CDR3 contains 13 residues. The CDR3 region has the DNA TGTGCCAGCAGTCTGGGGGGGGAGGATGGCTACACCTTC. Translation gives CASSLGGEDGYTF.

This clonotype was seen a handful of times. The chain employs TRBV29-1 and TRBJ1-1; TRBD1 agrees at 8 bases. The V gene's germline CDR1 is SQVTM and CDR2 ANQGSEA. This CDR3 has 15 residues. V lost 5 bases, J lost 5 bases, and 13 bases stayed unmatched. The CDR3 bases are TGCAGCGTTCTTGACAGGGGCCCTCGTGGGACTGAAGCTTTCTTT. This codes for CSVLDRGPRGTEAFF. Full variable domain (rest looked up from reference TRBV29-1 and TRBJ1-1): SAVISQKPSRDICQRGTSLTIQCQVDSQVTMMFWYRQQPGQSLTLIATANQGSEATYESGFVIDKFPISRPNLTFSTLTVSNMSPEDSSIYLCSVLDRGPRGTEAFFGQGTRLTVV.

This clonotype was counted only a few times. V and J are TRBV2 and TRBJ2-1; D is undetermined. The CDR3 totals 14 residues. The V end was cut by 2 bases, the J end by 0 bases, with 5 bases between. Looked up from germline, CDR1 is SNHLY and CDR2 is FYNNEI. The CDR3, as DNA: TGTGCCAGCAGTGAACAGAGCTCCTACAATGAGCAGTTCTTC. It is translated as CASSEQSSYNEQFF.

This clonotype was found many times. For the CDR3, the DNA is TGTGCCAGCAGCGTAGGGCTTCACACAGATACGCAGTATTTT. Residues: CASSVGLHTDTQYF. The chain joins TRBV9 to TRBJ2-3; D not resolved. The V gene's germline CDR1 is SGDLS and CDR2 YYNGEE. V dropped 0 bases and J dropped 2 bases, with 7 bases sitting between them. The CDR3 has 14 residues.

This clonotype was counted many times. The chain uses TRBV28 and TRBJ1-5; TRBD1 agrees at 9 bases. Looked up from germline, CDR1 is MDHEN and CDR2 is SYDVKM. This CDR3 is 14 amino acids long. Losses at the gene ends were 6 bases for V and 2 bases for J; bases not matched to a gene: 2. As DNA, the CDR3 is TGTGCCAGCAGGGGACAGGGTGGCAATCAGCCCCAGCATTTT. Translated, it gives CASRGQGGNQPQHF.

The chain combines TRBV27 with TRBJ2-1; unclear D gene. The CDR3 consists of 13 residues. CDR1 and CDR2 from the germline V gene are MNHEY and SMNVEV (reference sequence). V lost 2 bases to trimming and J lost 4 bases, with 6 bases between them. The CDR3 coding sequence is TGTGCCAGCAGTTTACCCGGATACAATGAGCAGTTCTTC. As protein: CASSLPGYNEQFF.

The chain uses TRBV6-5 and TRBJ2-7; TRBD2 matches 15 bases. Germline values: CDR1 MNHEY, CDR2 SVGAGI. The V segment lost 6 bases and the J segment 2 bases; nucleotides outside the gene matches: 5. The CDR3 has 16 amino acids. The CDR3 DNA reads TGTGCCAGCAGAATAGGACTAGCGGGAGGGGCCTACGAGCAGTACTTC. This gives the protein CASRIGLAGGAYEQYF.

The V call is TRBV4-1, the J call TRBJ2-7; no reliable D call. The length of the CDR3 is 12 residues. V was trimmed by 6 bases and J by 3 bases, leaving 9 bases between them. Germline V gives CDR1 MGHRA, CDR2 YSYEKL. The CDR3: CASSIPNYEQYF. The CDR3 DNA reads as TGCGCCAGCAGTATCCCCAACTACGAGCAGTACTTC.